The T cell receptor (beta chain) described here comes from a study of blood T cell repertoires in COVID-19. Using immunoSEQ multiplex PCR, the repertoire was profiled, and TCRdb retains in-frame clones only, with some absent. The table lists 200,000 to 250,000 clones, more than 65% of them singletons. Germline V gene sequence: CDR1 GTSNPN, CDR2 SVGIG (reference sequence). CDR3 length equals 14 residues. V was cut by 3 bases and J by 1 base, with 10 bases left in between. The TCR comes from a woman aged 55-70 years with acute or convalescent COVID-19. The genes are TRBV30 and TRBJ1-5; D might be TRBD1 (6 bases). The sequencing sample was made of peripheral blood. The CDR3 region is CAWSPDRSNQPQHF. CDR3 in DNA: TGTGCCTGGAGCCCCGACAGGAGCAATCAGCCCCAGCATTTT.